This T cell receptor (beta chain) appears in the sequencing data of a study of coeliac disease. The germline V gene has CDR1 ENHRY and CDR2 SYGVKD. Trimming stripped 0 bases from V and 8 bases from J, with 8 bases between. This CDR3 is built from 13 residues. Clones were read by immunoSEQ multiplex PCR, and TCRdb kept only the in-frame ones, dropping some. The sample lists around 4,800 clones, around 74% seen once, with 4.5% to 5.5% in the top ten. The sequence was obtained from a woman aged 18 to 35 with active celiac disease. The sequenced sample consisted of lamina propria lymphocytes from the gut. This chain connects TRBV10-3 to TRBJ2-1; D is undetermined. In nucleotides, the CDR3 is TGTGCCATCAGTGAGTCGAGGTCCCATGAGCAGTTCTTC. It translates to CAISESRSHEQFF.